This TCR beta chain was recovered during a study of T cell repertoires in cytomegalovirus infection. On the study more broadly: Used in the study were CMV epitopes, some recently identified and HLA-C-restricted, others well-studied and HLA-B-restricted. Both CMV infection and a matching HLA type were indicated by public TCR beta signatures. Findings and caveats of the study: CMV-specific HLA-C-restricted TCR beta clonotypes dominated the ex vivo response.

TCRdb re-called the reads through MiXCR, storing one row per CDR3 protein. The table lists 900,000 to 950,000 distinct CDR3 sequences, approximately 31% of them singletons. The V end was cut by 8 bases, the J end by 8 bases, with 10 bases between. The CDR3 sequence is 11 residues long. In germline, CDR1 is MNHEY, CDR2 SMNVEV (reference sequence). On this clonotype itself: Its antigen is unknown.

This TCR was sampled from a human donor in good health (CMV status not recorded). Some clones in this sample may be carry-over from other donors' samples. The specimen was cultured CD8+ T cells from PBMCs, collected from culture after CMV antigen stimulation. The V call is TRBV27, the J call TRBJ2-1; D is unclear. The CDR3 reads CASYGSYEQFF. CDR3 DNA sequence: TGTGCCAGCTATGGATCCTATGAGCAGTTCTTC.